This T cell receptor beta chain was identified in a study of T cell responses to AZD1222 COVID-19 vaccine. Points from the study as a whole: After two AZD1222 doses, spike-specific TCR breadth and depth rose versus day 0. There were repertoire samples only from the period after the peak T cell response.

Data came from immunoSEQ multiplex PCR; TCRdb stores just in-frame clones and leaves some out. The top ten hold less than 8% of the sample, which has more than 85,000 clones, about 89% seen once. With 6 bases removed from V and 3 bases from J, the gap between germline ends came to 14 bases. The CDR3 is 14 amino acids. Germline loops: CDR1 MNHEY, CDR2 SVGAGI. A remark on this clone: What it binds is not known.

This chain joins TRBV6-5 and TRBJ1-2; TRBD1 is a possible D gene (5 bases). The TCR comes from an adult in good health. The sequences come from peripheral blood, collected on day 0 of AZD1222 vaccination. The CDR3 DNA follows: TGTGCCAGCAGGTTCCGGGGGGACTACTATGGCTACACCTTC. Protein product: CASRFRGDYYGYTF.